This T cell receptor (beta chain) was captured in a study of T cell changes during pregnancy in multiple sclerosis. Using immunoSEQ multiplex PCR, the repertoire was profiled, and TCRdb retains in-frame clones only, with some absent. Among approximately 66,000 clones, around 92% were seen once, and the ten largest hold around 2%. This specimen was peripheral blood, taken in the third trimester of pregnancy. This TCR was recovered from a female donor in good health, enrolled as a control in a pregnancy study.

The CDR3 DNA reads TGTGCCAGCAGCCAAAAGGGGAGGAGGGGGGGCCTAACCTACAATGAGCAGTTCTTC. Amino acids: CASSQKGRRGGLTYNEQFF. The rearrangement links TRBV4-2 to TRBJ2-1, with D possibly matching TRBD2 (7 bases). With 2 bases removed from V and 2 bases from J, the gap between germline ends came to 22 bases. The CDR3 consists of 19 residues. Germline lookup yields CDR1 LGHNA and CDR2 YNFKEQ.